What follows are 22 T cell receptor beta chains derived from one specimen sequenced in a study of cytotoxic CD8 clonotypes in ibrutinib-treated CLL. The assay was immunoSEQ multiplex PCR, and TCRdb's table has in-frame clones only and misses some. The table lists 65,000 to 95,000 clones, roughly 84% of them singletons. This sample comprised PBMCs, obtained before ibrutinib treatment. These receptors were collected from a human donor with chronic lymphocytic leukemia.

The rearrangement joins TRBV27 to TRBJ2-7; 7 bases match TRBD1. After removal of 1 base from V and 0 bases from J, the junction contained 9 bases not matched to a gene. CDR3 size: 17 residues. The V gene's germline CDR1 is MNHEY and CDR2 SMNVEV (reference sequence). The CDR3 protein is CASSLWAGTESSYEQYF. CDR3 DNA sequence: TGTGCCAGCAGTTTATGGGCCGGGACAGAGAGCTCCTACGAGCAGTACTTC.

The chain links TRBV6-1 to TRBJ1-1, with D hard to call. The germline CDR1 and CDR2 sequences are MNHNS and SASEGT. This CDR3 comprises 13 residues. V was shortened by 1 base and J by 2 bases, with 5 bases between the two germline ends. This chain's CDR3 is CASSEGANTEAFF. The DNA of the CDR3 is TGTGCCAGCAGTGAAGGGGCTAACACTGAAGCTTTCTTT.

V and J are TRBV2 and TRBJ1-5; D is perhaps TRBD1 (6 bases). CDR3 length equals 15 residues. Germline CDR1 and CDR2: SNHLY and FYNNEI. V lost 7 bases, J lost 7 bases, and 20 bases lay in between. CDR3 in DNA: TGTGCCAGCACTTTTACAGGGTTGAACATGCAGCCCCAGCATTTT. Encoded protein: CASTFTGLNMQPQHF.

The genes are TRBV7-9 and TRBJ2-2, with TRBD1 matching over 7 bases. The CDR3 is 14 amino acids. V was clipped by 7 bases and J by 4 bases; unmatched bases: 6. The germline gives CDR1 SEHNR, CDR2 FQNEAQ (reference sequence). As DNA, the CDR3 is TGTGCCAGCACCCCGGGACAGTTCACCGGGGAGCTGTTTTTT. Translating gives CASTPGQFTGELFF.

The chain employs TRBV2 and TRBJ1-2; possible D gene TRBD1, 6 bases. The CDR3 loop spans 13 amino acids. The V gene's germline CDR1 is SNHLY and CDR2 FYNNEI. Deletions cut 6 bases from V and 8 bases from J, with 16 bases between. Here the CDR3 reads CASRTRVTGGYTF. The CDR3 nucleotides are TGTGCCAGCAGGACGCGGGTGACAGGCGGCTACACCTTC.

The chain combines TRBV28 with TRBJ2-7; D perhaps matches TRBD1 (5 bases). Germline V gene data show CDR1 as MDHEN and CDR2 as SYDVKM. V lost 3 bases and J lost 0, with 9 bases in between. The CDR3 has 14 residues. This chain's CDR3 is CASSFKGISYEQYF. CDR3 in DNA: TGTGCCAGCAGTTTTAAGGGGATCTCCTACGAGCAGTACTTC.

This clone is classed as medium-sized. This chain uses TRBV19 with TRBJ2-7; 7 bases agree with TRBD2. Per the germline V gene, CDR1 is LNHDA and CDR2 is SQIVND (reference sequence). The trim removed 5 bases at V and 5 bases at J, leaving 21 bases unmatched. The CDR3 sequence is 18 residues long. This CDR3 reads CASSPGGTTLGPRNEQYF. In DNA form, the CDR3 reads TGTGCCAGTAGTCCCGGAGGGACTACTCTTGGGCCTAGAAACGAGCAGTACTTC.

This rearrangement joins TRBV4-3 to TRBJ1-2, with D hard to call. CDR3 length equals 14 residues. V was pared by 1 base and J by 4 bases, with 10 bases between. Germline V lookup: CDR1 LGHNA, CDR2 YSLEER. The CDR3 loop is CASSQVSTPYGYTF. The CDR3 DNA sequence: TGCGCCAGCAGCCAAGTATCCACGCCCTATGGCTACACCTTC.

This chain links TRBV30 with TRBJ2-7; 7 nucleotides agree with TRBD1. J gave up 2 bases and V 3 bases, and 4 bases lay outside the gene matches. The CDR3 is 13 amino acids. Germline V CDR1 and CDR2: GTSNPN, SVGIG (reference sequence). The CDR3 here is CAWREQGTYEQYF. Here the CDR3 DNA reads TGTGCCTGGAGAGAACAGGGGACCTACGAGCAGTACTTC.

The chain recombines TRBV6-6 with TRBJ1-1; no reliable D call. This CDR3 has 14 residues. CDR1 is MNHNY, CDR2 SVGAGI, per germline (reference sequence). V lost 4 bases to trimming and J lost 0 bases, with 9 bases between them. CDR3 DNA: TGTGCCAGCAGTTCCCGCGGGGTGAACACTGAAGCTTTCTTT. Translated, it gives CASSSRGVNTEAFF.

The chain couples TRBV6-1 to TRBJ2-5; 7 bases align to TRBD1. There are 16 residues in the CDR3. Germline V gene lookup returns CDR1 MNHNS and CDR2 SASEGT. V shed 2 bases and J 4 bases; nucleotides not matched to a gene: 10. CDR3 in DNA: TGTGCCAGCAGTGAACTGACAGGGCCCTGGGGAGAGACCCAGTACTTC. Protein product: CASSELTGPWGETQYF.

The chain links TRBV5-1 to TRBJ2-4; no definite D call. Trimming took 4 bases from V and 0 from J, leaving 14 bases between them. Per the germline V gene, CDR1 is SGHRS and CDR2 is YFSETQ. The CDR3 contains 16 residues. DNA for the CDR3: TGCGCCAGCAGCCTCCAGTCTGAGGTAGCCAAAAACATTCAGTACTTC. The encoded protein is CASSLQSEVAKNIQYF.

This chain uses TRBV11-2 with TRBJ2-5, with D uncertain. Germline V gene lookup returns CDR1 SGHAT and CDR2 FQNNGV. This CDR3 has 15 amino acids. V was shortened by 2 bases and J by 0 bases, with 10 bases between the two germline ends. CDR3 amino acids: CASSLITVNQETQYF. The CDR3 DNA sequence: TGTGCCAGCAGCTTAATTACGGTGAACCAAGAGACCCAGTACTTC.

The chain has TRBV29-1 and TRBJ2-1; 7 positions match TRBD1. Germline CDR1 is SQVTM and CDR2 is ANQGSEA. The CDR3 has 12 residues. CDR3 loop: CTQRGPHNEQFF. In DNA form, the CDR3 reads TGCACCCAAAGGGGGCCCCACAATGAGCAGTTCTTC.

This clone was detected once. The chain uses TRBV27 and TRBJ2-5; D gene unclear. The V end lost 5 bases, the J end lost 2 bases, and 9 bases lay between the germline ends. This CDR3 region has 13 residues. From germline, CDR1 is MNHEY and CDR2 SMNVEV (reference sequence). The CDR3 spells CASSPLGQETQYF. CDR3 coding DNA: TGTGCCAGCAGTCCCCTAGGGCAAGAGACCCAGTACTTC.

The CDR3 loop is CASSQDRVNTGELFF. The CDR3 region has the DNA TGTGCCAGCAGCCAGGACAGGGTTAACACCGGGGAGCTGTTTTTT. The genes are TRBV27 and TRBJ2-2, with TRBD1 matching 8 bases. With V trimmed by 6 bases and J by 2 bases, 5 bases remained unmatched. Germline CDR1 is MNHEY and CDR2 is SMNVEV (reference sequence). The CDR3 has 15 amino acids.

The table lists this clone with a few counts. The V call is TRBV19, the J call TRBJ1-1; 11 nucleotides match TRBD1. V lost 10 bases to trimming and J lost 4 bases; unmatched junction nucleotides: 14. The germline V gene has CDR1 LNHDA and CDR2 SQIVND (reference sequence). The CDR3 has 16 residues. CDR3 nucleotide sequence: TGTGCCATCGCCGACGGACAGGGGGCTAGGGGCACTGAAGCTTTCTTT. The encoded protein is CAIADGQGARGTEAFF.

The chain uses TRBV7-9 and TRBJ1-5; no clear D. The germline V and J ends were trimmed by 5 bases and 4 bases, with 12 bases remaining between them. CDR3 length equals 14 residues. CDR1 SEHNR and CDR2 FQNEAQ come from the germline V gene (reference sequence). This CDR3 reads CASSDNGPNQPQHF. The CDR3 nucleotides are TGTGCCAGCAGCGACAATGGACCAAATCAGCCCCAGCATTTT.

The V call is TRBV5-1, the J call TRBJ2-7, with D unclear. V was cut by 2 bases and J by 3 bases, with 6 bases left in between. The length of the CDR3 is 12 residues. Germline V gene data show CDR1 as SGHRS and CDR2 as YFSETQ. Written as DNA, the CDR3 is TGCGCCAGCAGCTTTGAAAACTACGAGCAGTACTTC. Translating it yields CASSFENYEQYF.

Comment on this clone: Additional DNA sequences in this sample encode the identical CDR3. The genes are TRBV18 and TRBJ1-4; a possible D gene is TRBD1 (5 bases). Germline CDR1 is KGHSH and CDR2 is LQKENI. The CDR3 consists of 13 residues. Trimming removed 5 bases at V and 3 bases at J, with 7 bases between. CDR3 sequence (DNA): TGTGCCAGCTCAAGGGACTCTAATGAAAAACTGTTTTTT. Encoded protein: CASSRDSNEKLFF.

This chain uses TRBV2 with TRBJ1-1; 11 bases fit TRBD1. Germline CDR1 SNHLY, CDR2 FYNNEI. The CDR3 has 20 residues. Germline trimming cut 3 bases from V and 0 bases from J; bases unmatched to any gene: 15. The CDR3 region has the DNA TGTGCCAGCAGTGACCGGGACAGGGGGAAGGCCTTTTACCTGAACACTGAAGCTTTCTTT. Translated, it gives CASSDRDRGKAFYLNTEAFF. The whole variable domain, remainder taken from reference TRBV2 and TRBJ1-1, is EPEVTQTPSHQVTQMGQEVILRCVPISNHLYFYWYRQILGQKVEFLVSFYNNEISEKSEIFDDQFSVERPDGSNFTLKIRSTKLEDSAMYFCASSDRDRGKAFYLNTEAFFGQGTRLTVV.

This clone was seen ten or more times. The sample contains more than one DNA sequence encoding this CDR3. In DNA form, the CDR3 reads TGTGCCAGCAGCCCGGGACAGGGGACAGATACGCAGTATTTT. It translates to CASSPGQGTDTQYF. The chain employs TRBV7-2 and TRBJ2-3, with TRBD1 matching 10 bases. CDR1 is SGHTA, CDR2 FQGNSA, per germline. Losses at the gene ends were 5 bases for V and 3 bases for J; bases not matched to a gene: 2. CDR3 length: 14 amino acids.